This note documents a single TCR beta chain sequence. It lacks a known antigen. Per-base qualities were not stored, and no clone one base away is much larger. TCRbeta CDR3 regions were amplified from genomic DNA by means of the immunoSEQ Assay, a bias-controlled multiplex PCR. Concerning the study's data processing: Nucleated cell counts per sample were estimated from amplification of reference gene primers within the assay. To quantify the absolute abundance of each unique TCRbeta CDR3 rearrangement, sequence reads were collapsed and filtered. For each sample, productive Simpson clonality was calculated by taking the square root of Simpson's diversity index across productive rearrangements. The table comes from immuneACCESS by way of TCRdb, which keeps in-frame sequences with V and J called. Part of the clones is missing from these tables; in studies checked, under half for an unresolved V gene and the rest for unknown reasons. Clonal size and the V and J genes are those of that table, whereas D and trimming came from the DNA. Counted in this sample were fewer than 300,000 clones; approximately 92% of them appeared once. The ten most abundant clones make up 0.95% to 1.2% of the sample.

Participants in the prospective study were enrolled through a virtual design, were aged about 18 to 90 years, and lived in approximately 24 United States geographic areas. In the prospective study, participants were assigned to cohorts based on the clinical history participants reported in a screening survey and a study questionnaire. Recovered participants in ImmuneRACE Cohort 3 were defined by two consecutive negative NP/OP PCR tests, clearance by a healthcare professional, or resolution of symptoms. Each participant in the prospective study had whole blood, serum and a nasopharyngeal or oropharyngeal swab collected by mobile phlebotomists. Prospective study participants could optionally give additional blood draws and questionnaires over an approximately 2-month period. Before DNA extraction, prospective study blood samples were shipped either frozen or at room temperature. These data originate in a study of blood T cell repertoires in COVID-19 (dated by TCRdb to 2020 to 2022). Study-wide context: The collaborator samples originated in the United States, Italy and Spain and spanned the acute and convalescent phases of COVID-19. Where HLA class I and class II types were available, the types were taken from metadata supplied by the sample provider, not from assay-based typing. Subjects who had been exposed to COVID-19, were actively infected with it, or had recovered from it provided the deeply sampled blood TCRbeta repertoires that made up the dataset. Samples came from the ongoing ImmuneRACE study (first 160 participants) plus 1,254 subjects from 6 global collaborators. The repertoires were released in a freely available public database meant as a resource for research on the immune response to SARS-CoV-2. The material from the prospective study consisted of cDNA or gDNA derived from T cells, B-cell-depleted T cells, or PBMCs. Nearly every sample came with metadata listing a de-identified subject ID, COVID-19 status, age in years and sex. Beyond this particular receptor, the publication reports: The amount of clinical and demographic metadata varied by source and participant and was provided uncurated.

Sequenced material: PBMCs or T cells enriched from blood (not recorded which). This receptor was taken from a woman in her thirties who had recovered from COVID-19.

The CDR3 protein is CSVEDQGGVTEAFF. The DNA is as follows: TGCAGCGTTGAAGATCAAGGAGGGGTCACTGAAGCTTTCTTT. The chain uses TRBV29-1 and TRBJ1-1, with a weak D call of TRBD1 (5 bases match). CDR1 and CDR2 are read off the germline V gene as SQVTM and ANQGSEA. The CDR3, from cysteine to phenylalanine, totals 14 residues. Just the 42-base CDR3 DNA is kept, in frame starting at base 1. Deletion took 0 bases off V and 4 bases off J, with a span of 12 bases between the germline ends.